The following is a TCR beta chain sequence with its context. Its antigen is unknown. After extraction with the RNeasy kit, about 0.45 to 1 ug of the RNA was reverse transcribed using random hexamers. An immunoSEQ multiplex PCR amplified TCR beta CDR3 over 54 Vbeta and 13 Jbeta. A single record per CDR3 protein comes from TCRdb applying MiXCR to the immunoSEQ multiplex PCR reads. The data show 210,000 or so distinct CDR3 sequences, about 94% seen once. V was clipped by 6 bases and J by 8 bases; unmatched bases: 7. The germline V gene encodes CDR1 MDHEN and CDR2 SYDVKM. This CDR3 contains 14 residues. The sample belongs to a study of CD8 T cells in Susac syndrome. Findings and limits, study-wide: There was no clonal expansion in the CD4+ T cell repertoires of Susac syndrome.

What was sequenced was CD4+ T cells from PBMCs. The V call is TRBV28, the J call TRBJ1-6, with 7 bases identical to TRBD1. The source of this sequence is a human donor with Susac syndrome. The CDR3 bases are TGTGCCAGCAGCCCGGACAGGAATGATTCACCCCTCCACTTT. Residues: CASSPDRNDSPLHF.